A selection of T cell receptor beta chains follows, all from one sample in a study of CD8+CD57+ T cells in acquired aplastic anemia. TCRdb fed the reads into MiXCR, producing one record per CDR3 protein. The sample lists around 200,000 distinct CDR3 sequences, over 40% occurring once. Sequencing was performed on sorted CD4+, CD8+, or CD8+CD57+ T cells (not recorded which) from PBMCs. The receptors here all came from a human donor with aplastic anemia. The CDR3 runs from the conserved cysteine through the conserved F or W. A D gene is named only where the DNA matches it firmly. Where a row states a size, it is once, few, many or the class of an expanded clone; other rows omit it.

NA,TRBJ1-5,many,TRBV6-1,CASSGVGRQPQHF,TGTGCCAGCAGTGGGGTGGGGAGGCAGCCCCAGCATTTT
NA,TRBJ1-1,NA,TRBV5-1,CASSGGNTEAFF,TGCGCCAGCAGCGGAGGGAACACTGAAGCTTTCTTT
TRBD2,TRBJ2-5,many,TRBV5-4,CASSLGTSAIQETQYF,TGTGCCAGCAGCTTGGGGACTAGCGCCATTCAAGAGACCCAGTACTTC
TRBD2,TRBJ2-7,NA,TRBV7-2,CASREGGQTYEQYF,TGTGCCAGCCGGGAGGGCGGGCAGACCTACGAGCAGTACTTC
NA,TRBJ2-7,NA,TRBV19,CASSTSTGVFYEQYF,TGTGCCAGTAGTACCTCGACAGGAGTCTTCTACGAGCAGTACTTC
TRBD2,TRBJ2-5,NA,TRBV2,CASSEALGLAGGETQYF,TGTGCCAGCAGTGAAGCGCTTGGACTAGCGGGAGGGGAGACCCAGTACTTC
TRBD1,TRBJ1-1,NA,TRBV29-1,CSVDPGQGDTEAFF,TGCAGCGTTGACCCCGGACAGGGGGATACTGAAGCTTTCTTT
NA,TRBJ2-2,many,TRBV19,CASYGRDPTNTGELFF,TGTGCCAGTTACGGACGGGACCCTACGAACACCGGGGAGCTGTTTTTT
NA,TRBJ2-1,NA,TRBV11-1,CASSFPRNREAYNEQFF,TGTGCCAGCAGCTTCCCCAGGAACAGGGAGGCCTACAATGAGCAGTTCTTC
NA,TRBJ1-5,NA,TRBV10-3,CAISAPPSDAQHF,TGTGCCATCAGTGCCCCGCCCTCAGACGCCCAGCATTTT
NA,TRBJ2-7,many,TRBV6-1,CASSEAHRRVGEQYF,TGTGCCAGCAGTGAAGCACACCGTCGGGTAGGCGAGCAGTACTTC
NA,TRBJ1-4,many,TRBV4-1,CASSQWRTEKLFF,TGCGCCAGCAGCCAATGGAGGACGGAAAAACTGTTTTTT
TRBD1,TRBJ1-2,NA,TRBV2,CASSDGDRFNYGYTF,TGTGCCAGCAGTGACGGGGACAGGTTTAACTATGGCTACACCTTC
TRBD2,TRBJ2-7,many,TRBV5-6,CASSTSGGPIQQYF,TGTGCCAGCAGCACTAGCGGGGGCCCTATTCAGCAGTACTTC
TRBD1,TRBJ1-2,NA,TRBV29-1,CSVGQGADYGYTF,TGCAGCGTAGGACAGGGGGCGGACTATGGCTACACCTTC
TRBD1,TRBJ2-5,many,TRBV3-1,CASSKGTGTGLETQYF,TGTGCCAGCAGCAAGGGAACCGGGACAGGGCTCGAGACCCAGTACTTC
NA,TRBJ1-1,NA,TRBV6-2/TRBV6-3,CASGDMGAVEAFF,TGTGCCAGCGGCGATATGGGGGCGGTTGAAGCTTTCTTT
TRBD1,TRBJ2-1,NA,TRBV11-1,CASSRSNRGDHEQFF,TGTGCCAGCAGCCGTTCCAACAGGGGGGATCATGAGCAGTTCTTC
NA,TRBJ2-1,few,TRBV14,CASSQDRGVGFWRSRVEQFF,TGTGCCAGCAGCCAAGATAGGGGTGTGGGGTTTTGGCGGAGCCGGGTCGAGCAGTTCTTC
TRBD1,TRBJ1-2,NA,TRBV5-1,CASSTDGTVNGYTF,TGCGCCAGCAGTACCGACGGGACAGTCAACGGCTACACCTTC
TRBD1,TRBJ1-1,NA,TRBV9,CASSVLGTGPMNTEAFF,TGTGCCAGCAGCGTATTAGGGACAGGCCCAATGAACACTGAAGCTTTCTTT
NA,TRBJ1-5,few,TRBV10-3,CAISEGAQGQPQHF,TGTGCCATCAGTGAGGGAGCCCAAGGCCAGCCCCAGCATTTT
TRBD2,TRBJ2-7,NA,TRBV7-7,CASSLGLAAEQYF,TGTGCTAGCAGCTTAGGACTAGCTGCCGAGCAGTACTTC
NA,TRBJ2-3,NA,TRBV29-1,CSGFGGATDTQYF,TGCAGCGGGTTCGGGGGCGCGACAGATACGCAGTATTTT
NA,TRBJ2-7,NA,TRBV7-9,CASGGGQWEHEQYF,TGTGCCAGCGGGGGGGGACAGTGGGAGCACGAGCAGTACTTC
NA,TRBJ1-5,few,TRBV15,CATSSPLERYGNQPQHF,TGTGCCACCAGCAGCCCTCTGGAGCGGTATGGCAATCAGCCCCAGCATTTT
NA,TRBJ2-7,NA,TRBV19,CASMGEGTGSYEQYF,TGTGCCAGTATGGGCGAAGGCACGGGCTCCTACGAGCAGTACTTC
NA,TRBJ2-7,NA,TRBV4-1,CASSQNQGGDYEQYF,TGCGCCAGCAGCCAAAATCAGGGGGGGGACTACGAGCAGTACTTC
TRBD1,TRBJ2-1,NA,TRBV9,CASSVGDRVTNEQFF,TGTGCCAGCAGCGTAGGGGACAGGGTTACCAATGAGCAGTTCTTC
TRBD2,TRBJ2-3,NA,TRBV11-1,CASSLWRAGGPGVPTDTQYF,TGTGCCAGCAGCTTATGGAGAGCGGGGGGGCCCGGGGTACCCACAGATACGCAGTATTTT
NA,TRBJ1-1,NA,TRBV9,CASSLRGDIMTFF,TGTGCCAGCAGTTTAAGGGGCGATATAATGACTTTCTTT
NA,TRBJ2-3,NA,TRBV2,CASSGTVASTDTQYF,TGTGCCAGCAGTGGGACGGTTGCTAGCACAGATACGCAGTATTTT
TRBD2,TRBJ2-1,NA,TRBV12-3/TRBV12-4,CASSIASGGAHNEQFF,TGTGCCAGCAGTATCGCTAGCGGGGGGGCCCACAATGAGCAGTTCTTC
NA,TRBJ1-1,NA,TRBV10-2,CASSGGMNTEAFF,TGCGCCAGCAGTGGGGGCATGAACACTGAAGCTTTCTTT
TRBD1,TRBJ1-2,once,TRBV11-3,CASSEVDREGYGYTF,TGTGCCAGCAGTGAAGTCGACAGGGAAGGGTATGGCTACACCTTC
NA,TRBJ2-7,many,TRBV11-2,CASSSYLNRAFYEQYF,TGTGCCAGCAGCTCGTACTTGAACAGGGCCTTCTACGAGCAGTACTTC
NA,TRBJ1-4,NA,TRBV25-1,CASSDSRTDEKLFF,TGTGCCAGCAGTGATTCCAGGACAGATGAAAAACTGTTTTTT
NA,TRBJ1-1,NA,TRBV12-3/TRBV12-4,CASSFIGNTEAFF,TGTGCCAGCAGTTTCATTGGGAACACTGAAGCTTTCTTT
NA,TRBJ2-1,many,TRBV20-1,CSARGPSEQFF,TGCAGTGCTAGAGGGCCTTCTGAGCAGTTCTTC
TRBD1,TRBJ2-7,NA,TRBV19,CASRDRSSSYEQYF,TGTGCCAGTCGGGACAGGTCGAGCTCCTACGAGCAGTACTTC
NA,TRBJ2-7,NA,TRBV4-2,CASSYRDTNYEQYF,TGTGCCAGCAGCTACCGGGACACCAACTACGAGCAGTACTTC
NA,TRBJ2-5,NA,TRBV18,CASSQEGETQYF,TGTGCCAGCTCACAAGAGGGAGAGACCCAGTACTTC
NA,TRBJ1-2,NA,TRBV29-1,CSPWDLYGYTF,TGCAGCCCTTGGGACCTCTATGGCTACACCTTC
NA,TRBJ2-1,many,TRBV10-3,CAISENSRVNEQFF,TGTGCCATCAGTGAGAATTCCAGGGTCAATGAGCAGTTCTTC
NA,TRBJ2-3,NA,TRBV20-1,CSARDPLSQGAHTDTQYF,TGCAGTGCTAGAGACCCACTTTCACAGGGAGCACACACAGATACGCAGTATTTT
NA,TRBJ2-5,many,TRBV15,CATSRDQGGYETQYF,TGTGCCACCAGCAGAGATCAGGGGGGGTACGAGACCCAGTACTTC
TRBD2,TRBJ2-3,NA,TRBV29-1,CSERRGGTDTQYF,TGCAGCGAAAGGCGGGGGGGTACAGATACGCAGTATTTT
TRBD2,TRBJ2-7,NA,TRBV20-1,CSARDPAAGGTYEQYF,TGCAGTGCTAGAGACCCGGCAGCGGGAGGAACCTACGAGCAGTACTTC
NA,TRBJ2-5,once,TRBV10-3,CAIGEKNQETQYF,TGTGCCATCGGTGAGAAGAACCAAGAGACCCAGTACTTC
NA,TRBJ1-3,many,TRBV19,CASTGANMRNTIYF,TGTGCCAGTACGGGAGCGAATATGAGAAACACCATATATTTT
NA,TRBJ2-1,many,TRBV19,CASRGERAYNEQFF,TGTGCCAGCCGAGGGGAGCGGGCCTACAATGAGCAGTTCTTC
NA,TRBJ1-6,NA,TRBV20-1,CSARDASSTYNSPLHF,TGCAGTGCAAGGGACGCGAGTAGCACCTATAATTCACCCCTCCACTTT
TRBD1,TRBJ2-1,many,TRBV19,CASSEQTGGNEQFF,TGTGCCAGTTCTGAACAGACAGGGGGCAATGAGCAGTTCTTC
TRBD2,TRBJ2-7,NA,TRBV29-1,CSVATSGTYEQYF,TGCAGCGTTGCGACTAGCGGTACCTACGAGCAGTACTTC
TRBD1,TRBJ1-6,once,TRBV5-1,CASSNARGTNSPLHF,TGCGCCAGCAGCAACGCCAGGGGGACGAATTCACCCCTCCACTTT
TRBD2,TRBJ2-6,many,TRBV20-1,CSARSGTSLSGANVLTF,TGCAGTGCTCGGTCCGGGACTAGCCTATCTGGGGCCAACGTCCTGACTTTC
TRBD1,TRBJ1-1,few,TRBV20-1,CSAQQGDTEAFF,TGCAGTGCACAACAGGGGGACACTGAAGCTTTCTTT
NA,TRBJ2-7,many,TRBV6-1,CASRTRDGSSYEQYF,TGTGCCAGCAGAACCCGGGACGGAAGCTCCTACGAGCAGTACTTC
TRBD1,TRBJ2-5,few,TRBV15,CATSRAQGAQETQYF,TGTGCCACCAGCAGAGCGCAGGGGGCGCAAGAGACCCAGTACTTC